This TCR beta chain derives from a study of control samples from healthy donors and cancer patients. Clones were sequenced by immunoSEQ multiplex PCR, and TCRdb holds only the in-frame ones, with some missing. The sample has approximately 110,000 clones; 90% are singletons. Germline CDR1 is MGHRA and CDR2 is YSYEKL. The CDR3 is made up of 15 amino acids. Trimming removed 1 base at V and 0 bases at J, with 6 bases between. This chain links TRBV4-1 with TRBJ2-2; weak D call: TRBD2 (5 bases). This TCR was recovered from a human donor in good health. The donor label of this sample is uncertain. The sequenced sample was blood. The CDR3 nucleotides are TGCGCCAGCAGCCAAGGAGGGCCGAACACCGGGGAGCTGTTTTTT. It codes for CASSQGGPNTGELFF.